This T cell receptor beta chain came from a study of CD4 T cells in relation to SARS-CoV-2 and coronaviruses. Study background: Crossreactive spike epitopes shared across donors were mapped to their HLA restriction. General study points: Roughly 69% of donors had memory CD4+ clonotypes crossrecognizing SARS-CoV-2 and common cold coronavirus spike.

CDR1 and CDR2 (germline): SGDLS, YYNGEE. V shed 3 bases, J shed 10 bases, and the junction held 8 bases outside the gene matches. The CDR3 has 14 residues. On this clone itself: Its antigen remains unidentified.

Measured with immunoSEQ multiplex PCR; TCRdb has only the in-frame clones, and not every one. The sample lists 10,000 or so clones, about nine tenths occurring once. The chain links TRBV9 to TRBJ2-1; TRBD1 agrees at 9 bases. The sequence was obtained from an adult with COVID-19. The sample taken for sequencing was naive CD4+ T cells from PBMCs. Subset noted: naive CD4+ T cells isolated by negative enrichment. For the CDR3, the DNA is TGTGCCAGCAGCGGGGGGGGGACAGGGAGCGAGCAGTTCTTC. Translation gives CASSGGGTGSEQFF.